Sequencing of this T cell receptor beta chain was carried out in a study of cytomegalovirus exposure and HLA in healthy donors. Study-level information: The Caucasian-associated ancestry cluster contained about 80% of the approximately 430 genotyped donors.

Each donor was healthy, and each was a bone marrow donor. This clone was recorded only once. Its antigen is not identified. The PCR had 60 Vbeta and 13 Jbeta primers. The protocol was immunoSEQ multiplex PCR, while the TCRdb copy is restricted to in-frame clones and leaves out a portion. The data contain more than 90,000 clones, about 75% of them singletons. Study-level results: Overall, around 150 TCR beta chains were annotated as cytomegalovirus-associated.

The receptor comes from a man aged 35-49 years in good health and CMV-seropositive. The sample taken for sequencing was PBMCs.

The CDR3 here is CASSQDFGEPYSGNTIYF. In nucleotides, the CDR3 is TGTGCCAGCAGCCAAGATTTCGGGGAACCCTACTCTGGAAACACCATATATTTT. The genes are TRBV4-2 and TRBJ1-3; D is uncertain. The CDR3 spans 18 residues. V was trimmed by 0 bases and J by 0 bases, leaving 15 bases between them. Germline lookup yields CDR1 LGHNA and CDR2 YNFKEQ.